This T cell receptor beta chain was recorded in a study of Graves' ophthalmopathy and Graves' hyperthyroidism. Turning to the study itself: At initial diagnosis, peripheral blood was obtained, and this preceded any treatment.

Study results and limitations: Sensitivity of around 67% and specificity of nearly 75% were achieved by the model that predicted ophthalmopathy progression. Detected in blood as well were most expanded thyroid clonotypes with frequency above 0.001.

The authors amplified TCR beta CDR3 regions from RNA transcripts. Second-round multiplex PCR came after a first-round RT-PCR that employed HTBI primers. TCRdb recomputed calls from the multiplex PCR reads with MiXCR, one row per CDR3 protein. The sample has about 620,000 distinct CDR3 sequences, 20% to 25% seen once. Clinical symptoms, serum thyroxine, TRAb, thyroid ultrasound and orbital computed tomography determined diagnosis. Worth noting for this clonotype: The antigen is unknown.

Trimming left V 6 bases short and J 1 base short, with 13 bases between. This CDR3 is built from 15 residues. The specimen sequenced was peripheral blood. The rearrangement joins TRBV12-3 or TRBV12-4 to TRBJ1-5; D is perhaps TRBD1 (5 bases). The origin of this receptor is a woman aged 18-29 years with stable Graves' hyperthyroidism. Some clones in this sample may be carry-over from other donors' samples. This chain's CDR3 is CASSPDGTSNQPQHF. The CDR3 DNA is TGTGCCAGCAGCCCCGATGGGACGAGCAATCAGCCCCAGCATTTT.